The clone carrying this TCR beta chain was observed a handful of times. This CDR3 is 14 amino acids long. Germline V gene data show CDR1 as LNHDA and CDR2 as SQIVND (reference sequence). Between the trimmed V and J ends, which lost 3 bases and 7 bases, there was a span of 15 bases. In the original processing: It was from reference gene primer amplification that nucleated cell counts were estimated. Assay: immunoSEQ multiplex PCR; the TCRdb copy retains only in-frame clones and omits some. The DNA gave D and trimming, while V, J and clone size come from that table. This table has 100,000 to 150,000 clones, less than 90% appearing once. The data stem from a study of blood T cell repertoires in COVID-19. Study context: Sites across the United States, Italy and Spain contributed samples from acute and convalescent COVID-19. T cells, B-cell-depleted T cells, or PBMCs provided the cDNA or gDNA that served as material.

The TCR comes from a woman aged 25 to 39 who had recovered from COVID-19. This chain links TRBV19 with TRBJ1-1; a weak D match, TRBD1 (6 bases). The source material was peripheral blood. The CDR3 coding sequence is TGTGCCAGTAGTATGGTACAGGGCAAATTTGAAGCTTTCTTT. This encodes CASSMVQGKFEAFF.